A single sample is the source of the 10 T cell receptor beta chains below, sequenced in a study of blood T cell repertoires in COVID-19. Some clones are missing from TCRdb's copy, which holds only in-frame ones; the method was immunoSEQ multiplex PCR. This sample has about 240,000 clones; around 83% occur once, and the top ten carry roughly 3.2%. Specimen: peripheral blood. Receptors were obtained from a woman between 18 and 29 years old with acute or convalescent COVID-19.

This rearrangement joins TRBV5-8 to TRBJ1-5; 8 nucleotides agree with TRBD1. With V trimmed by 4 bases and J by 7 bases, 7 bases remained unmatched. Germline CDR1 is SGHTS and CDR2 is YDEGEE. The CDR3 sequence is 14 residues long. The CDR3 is CASSPGQGLQPQHF. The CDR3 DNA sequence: TGTGCCAGCAGCCCTGGACAGGGATTGCAGCCCCAGCATTTT.

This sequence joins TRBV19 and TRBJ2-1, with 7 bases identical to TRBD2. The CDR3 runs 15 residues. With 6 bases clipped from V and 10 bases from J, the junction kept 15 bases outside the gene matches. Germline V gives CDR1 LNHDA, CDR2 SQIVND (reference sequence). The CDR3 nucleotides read TGTGCCAGTAGACCCGGGGGGTATGGGCTAGAGGAGCAGTTCTTC. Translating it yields CASRPGGYGLEEQFF. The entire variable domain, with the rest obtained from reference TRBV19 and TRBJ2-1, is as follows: DGGITQSPKYLFRKEGQNVTLSCEQNLNHDAMYWYRQDPGQGLRLIYYSQIVNDFQKGDIAEGYSVSREKKESFPLTVTSAQKNPTAFYLCASRPGGYGLEEQFFGPGTRLTVL.

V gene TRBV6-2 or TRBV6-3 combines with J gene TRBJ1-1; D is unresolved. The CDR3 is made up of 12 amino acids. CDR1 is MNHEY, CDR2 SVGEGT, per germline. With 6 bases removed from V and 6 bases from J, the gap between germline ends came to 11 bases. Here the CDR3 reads CASSLTRSEAFF. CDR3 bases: TGTGCCAGCAGCTTGACACGTTCTGAAGCTTTCTTT.

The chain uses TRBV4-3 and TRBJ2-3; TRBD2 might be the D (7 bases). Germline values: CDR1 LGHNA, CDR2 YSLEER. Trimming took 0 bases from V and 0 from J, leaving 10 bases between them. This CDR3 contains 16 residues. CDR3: CASSQDRGGSTDTQYF. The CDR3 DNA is TGCGCCAGCAGCCAAGATAGGGGGGGTAGCACAGATACGCAGTATTTT.

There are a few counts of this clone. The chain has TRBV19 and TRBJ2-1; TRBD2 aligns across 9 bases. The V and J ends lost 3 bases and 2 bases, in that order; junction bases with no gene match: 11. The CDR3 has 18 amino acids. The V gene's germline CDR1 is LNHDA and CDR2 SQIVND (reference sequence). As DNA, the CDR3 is TGTGCCAGTAGTATTCAGGTTGCGGGAGGGTCTCCCTACAATGAGCAGTTCTTC. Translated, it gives CASSIQVAGGSPYNEQFF.

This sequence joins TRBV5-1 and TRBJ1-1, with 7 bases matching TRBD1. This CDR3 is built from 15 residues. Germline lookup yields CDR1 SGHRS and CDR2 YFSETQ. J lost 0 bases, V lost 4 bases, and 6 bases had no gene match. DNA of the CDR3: TGCGCCAGCAGCCTCCGGGACAGCATGAACACTGAAGCTTTCTTT. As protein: CASSLRDSMNTEAFF.

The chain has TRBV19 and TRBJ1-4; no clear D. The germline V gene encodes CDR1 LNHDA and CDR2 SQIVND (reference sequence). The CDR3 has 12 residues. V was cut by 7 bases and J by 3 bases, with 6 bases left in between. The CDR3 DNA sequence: TGTGCCAGTAAAGGAGCTAATGAAAAACTGTTTTTT. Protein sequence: CASKGANEKLFF.

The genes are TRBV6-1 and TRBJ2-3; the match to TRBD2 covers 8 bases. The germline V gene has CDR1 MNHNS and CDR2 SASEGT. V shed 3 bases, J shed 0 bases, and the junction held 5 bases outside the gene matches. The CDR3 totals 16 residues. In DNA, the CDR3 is TGTGCCAGCAGTGACAGCGGGAGAGTAAGCACAGATACGCAGTATTTT. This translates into CASSDSGRVSTDTQYF.

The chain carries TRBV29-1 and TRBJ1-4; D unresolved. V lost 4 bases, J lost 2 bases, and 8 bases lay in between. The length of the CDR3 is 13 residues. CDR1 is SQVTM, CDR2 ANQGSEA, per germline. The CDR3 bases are TGCAGCGTTGTGGGCAGCACTAATGAAAAACTGTTTTTT. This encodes CSVVGSTNEKLFF.

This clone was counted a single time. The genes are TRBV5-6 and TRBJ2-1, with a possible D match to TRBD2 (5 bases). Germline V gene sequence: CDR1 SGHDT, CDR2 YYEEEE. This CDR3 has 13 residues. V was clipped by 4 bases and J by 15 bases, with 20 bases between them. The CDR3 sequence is CASSRRVSGELFF. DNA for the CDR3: TGTGCCAGCAGCCGCCGTGTGTCCGGGGAGTTGTTCTTC. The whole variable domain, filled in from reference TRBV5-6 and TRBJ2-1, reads DAGVTQSPTHLIKTRGQQVTLRCSPKSGHDTVSWYQQALGQGPQFIFQYYEEEERQRGNFPDRFSGHQFPNYSSELNVNALLLGDSALYLCASSRRVSGELFFGPGTRLTVL.